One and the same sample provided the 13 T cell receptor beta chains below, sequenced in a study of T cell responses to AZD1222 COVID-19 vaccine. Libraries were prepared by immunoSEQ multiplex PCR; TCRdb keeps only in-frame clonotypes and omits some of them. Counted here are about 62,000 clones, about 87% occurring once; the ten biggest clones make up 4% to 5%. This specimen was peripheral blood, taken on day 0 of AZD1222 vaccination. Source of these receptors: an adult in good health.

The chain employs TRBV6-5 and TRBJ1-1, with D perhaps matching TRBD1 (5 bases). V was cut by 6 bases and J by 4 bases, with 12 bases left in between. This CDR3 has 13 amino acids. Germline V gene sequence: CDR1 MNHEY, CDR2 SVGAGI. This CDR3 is CASRMTEGTEAFF. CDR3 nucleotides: TGTGCCAGCAGGATGACAGAGGGCACTGAAGCTTTCTTT.

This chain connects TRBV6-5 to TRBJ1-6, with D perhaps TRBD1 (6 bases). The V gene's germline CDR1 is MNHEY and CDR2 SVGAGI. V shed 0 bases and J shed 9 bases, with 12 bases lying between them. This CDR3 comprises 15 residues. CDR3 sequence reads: CASSYSRGPASPLHF. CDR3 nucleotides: TGTGCCAGCAGTTACTCGCGGGGGCCTGCTTCACCCCTCCACTTT.

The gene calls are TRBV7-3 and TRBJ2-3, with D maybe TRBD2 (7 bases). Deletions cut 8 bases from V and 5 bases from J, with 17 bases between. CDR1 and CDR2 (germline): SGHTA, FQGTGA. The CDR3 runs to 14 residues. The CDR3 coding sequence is TGTGCCAGCTCTGTTGGGGGGGGCCAAGATACGCAGTATTTT. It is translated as CASSVGGGQDTQYF.

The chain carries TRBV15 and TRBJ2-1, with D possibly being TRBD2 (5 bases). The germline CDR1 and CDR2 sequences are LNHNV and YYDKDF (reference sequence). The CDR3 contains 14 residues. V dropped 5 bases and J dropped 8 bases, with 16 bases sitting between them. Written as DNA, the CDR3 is TGTGCCACCAGCGTTGGGCGGGCCGTCGATGAGCAGTTCTTC. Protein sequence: CATSVGRAVDEQFF.

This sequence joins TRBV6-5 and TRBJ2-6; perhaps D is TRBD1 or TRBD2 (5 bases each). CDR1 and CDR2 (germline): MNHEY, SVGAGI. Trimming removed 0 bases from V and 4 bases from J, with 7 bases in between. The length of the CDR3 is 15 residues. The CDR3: CASSYSGTGANVLTF. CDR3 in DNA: TGTGCCAGCAGTTACTCAGGGACGGGGGCCAACGTCCTGACTTTC.

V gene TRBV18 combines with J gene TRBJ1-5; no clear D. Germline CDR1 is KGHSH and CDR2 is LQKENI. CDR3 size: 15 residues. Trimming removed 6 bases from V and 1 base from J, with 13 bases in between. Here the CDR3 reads CASSQNKGSNQPQHF. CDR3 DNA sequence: TGTGCCAGCTCGCAAAATAAAGGAAGCAATCAGCCCCAGCATTTT.

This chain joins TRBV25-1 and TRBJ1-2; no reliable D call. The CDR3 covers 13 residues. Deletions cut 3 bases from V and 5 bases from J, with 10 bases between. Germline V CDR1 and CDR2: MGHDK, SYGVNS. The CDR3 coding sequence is TGTGCCAGCAGTGACGTGACCAGTTATGGCTACACCTTC. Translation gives CASSDVTSYGYTF.

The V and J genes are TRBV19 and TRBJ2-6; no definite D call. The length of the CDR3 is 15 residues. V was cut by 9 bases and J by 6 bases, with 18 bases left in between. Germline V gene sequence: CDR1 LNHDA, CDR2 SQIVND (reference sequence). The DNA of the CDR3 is TGTGCCAGCCGGGCTGGCGCCCCCGAGGCCAACGTCCTGACTTTC. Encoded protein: CASRAGAPEANVLTF. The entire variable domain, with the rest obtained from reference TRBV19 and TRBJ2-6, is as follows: DGGITQSPKYLFRKEGQNVTLSCEQNLNHDAMYWYRQDPGQGLRLIYYSQIVNDFQKGDIAEGYSVSREKKESFPLTVTSAQKNPTAFYLCASRAGAPEANVLTFGAGSRLTVL.

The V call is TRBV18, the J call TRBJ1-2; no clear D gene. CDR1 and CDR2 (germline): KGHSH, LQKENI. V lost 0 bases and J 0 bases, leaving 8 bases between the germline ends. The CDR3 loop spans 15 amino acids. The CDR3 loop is CASSPPSLTNYGYTF. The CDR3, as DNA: TGTGCCAGCTCACCACCGTCTCTAACTAACTATGGCTACACCTTC.

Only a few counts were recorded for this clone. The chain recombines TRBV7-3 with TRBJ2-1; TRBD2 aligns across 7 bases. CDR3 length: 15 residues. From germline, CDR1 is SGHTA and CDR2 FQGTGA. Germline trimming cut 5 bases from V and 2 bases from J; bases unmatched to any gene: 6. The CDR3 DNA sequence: TGTGCCAGCAGCCGAGCGGGACTCCCCTACAATGAGCAGTTCTTC. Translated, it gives CASSRAGLPYNEQFF.

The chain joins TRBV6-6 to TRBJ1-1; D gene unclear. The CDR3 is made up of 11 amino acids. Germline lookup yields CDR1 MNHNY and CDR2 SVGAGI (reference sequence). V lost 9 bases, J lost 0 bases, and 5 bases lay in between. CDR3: CASLMNTEAFF. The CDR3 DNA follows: TGTGCCAGTTTGATGAACACTGAAGCTTTCTTT.

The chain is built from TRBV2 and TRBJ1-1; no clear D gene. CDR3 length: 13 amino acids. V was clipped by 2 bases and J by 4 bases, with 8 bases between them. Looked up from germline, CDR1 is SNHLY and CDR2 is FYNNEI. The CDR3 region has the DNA TGTGCCAGCAGTGAAATGGCAGCCACTGAAGCTTTCTTT. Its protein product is CASSEMAATEAFF.

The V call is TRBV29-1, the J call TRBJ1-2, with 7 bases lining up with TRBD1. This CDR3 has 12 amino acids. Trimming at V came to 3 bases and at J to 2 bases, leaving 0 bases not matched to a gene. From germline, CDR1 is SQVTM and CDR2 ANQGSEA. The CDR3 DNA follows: TGCAGCGTTGAGACAGGGAACTATGGCTACACCTTC. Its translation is CSVETGNYGYTF. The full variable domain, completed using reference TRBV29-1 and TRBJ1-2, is SAVISQKPSRDICQRGTSLTIQCQVDSQVTMMFWYRQQPGQSLTLIATANQGSEATYESGFVIDKFPISRPNLTFSTLTVSNMSPEDSSIYLCSVETGNYGYTFGSGTRLTVV.